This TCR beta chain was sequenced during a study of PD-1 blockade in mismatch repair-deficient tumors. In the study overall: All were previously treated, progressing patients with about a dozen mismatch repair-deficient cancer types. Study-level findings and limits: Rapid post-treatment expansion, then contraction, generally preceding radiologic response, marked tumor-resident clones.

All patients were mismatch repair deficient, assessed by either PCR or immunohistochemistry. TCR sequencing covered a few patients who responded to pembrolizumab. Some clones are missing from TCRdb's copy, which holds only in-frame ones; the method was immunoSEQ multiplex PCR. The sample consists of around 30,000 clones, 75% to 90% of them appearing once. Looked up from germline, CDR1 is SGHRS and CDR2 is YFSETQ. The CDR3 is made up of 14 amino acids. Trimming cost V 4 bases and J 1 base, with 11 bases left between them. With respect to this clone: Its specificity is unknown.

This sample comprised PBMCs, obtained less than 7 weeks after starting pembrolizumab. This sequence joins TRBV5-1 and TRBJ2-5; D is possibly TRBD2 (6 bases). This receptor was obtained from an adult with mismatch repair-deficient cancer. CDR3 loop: CASSRGLTQETQYF. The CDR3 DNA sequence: TGCGCCAGCAGCCGGGGACTCACCCAAGAGACCCAGTACTTC.